The 10 T cell receptor beta chains listed next were all sequenced from one sample in a study of blood T cell repertoires in COVID-19 (dated by TCRdb to 2020 to 2022). The library was prepared using the immunoSEQ multiplex PCR assay. TCRdb re-hosts the immuneACCESS table, in-frame sequences only. Its copies lack some clones; in the studies checked, an unresolved V gene accounts for under half of them, and the cause for the rest is not known. The sample includes about 240,000 clones, with about 80% observed a single time. In total, the top ten clones hold about 9.5% of the sample. Sequencing was carried out using peripheral blood. Source of these receptors: a woman aged 80 or over with acute or convalescent COVID-19.

The CDR3 is CATSRDYRTEETQYF. CDR3 bases: TGTGCCACCAGCAGAGATTACCGGACAGAAGAGACCCAGTACTTC. V usage is TRBV15 and J usage is TRBJ2-5; D possibly corresponds to TRBD1 (6 bases). Germline V gene sequence: CDR1 LNHNV, CDR2 YYDKDF (reference sequence). The CDR3 spans 15 residues. V was cut by 0 bases and J by 3 bases, with 11 bases left in between.

This chain connects TRBV14 to TRBJ1-4; D not certain. Trimming removed 1 base from V and 7 bases from J, with 10 bases in between. The CDR3 runs 14 residues. The germline V gene encodes CDR1 SGHDN and CDR2 FVKESK. CDR3 protein: CASSQGPSGEKLFF. CDR3 nucleotide sequence: TGTGCCAGCAGCCAAGGTCCCTCGGGTGAAAAACTGTTTTTT.

The chain couples TRBV5-6 to TRBJ2-3; 8 bases are shared with TRBD2. J lost 1 base, V lost 3 bases, and 4 bases had no gene match. Germline CDR1 SGHDT, CDR2 YYEEEE. The CDR3 is 15 amino acids. Here the CDR3 reads CASSSLTSGTDTQYF. DNA of the CDR3: TGTGCCAGCAGCTCCCTGACTAGCGGCACAGATACGCAGTATTTT.

The CDR3 nucleotides read TGTGCCAGTAGTATTGGCGGGGGGGTCCAAGAGACCCAGTACTTC. Protein: CASSIGGGVQETQYF. The rearrangement joins TRBV19 to TRBJ2-5; TRBD2 agrees at 9 bases. V lost 3 bases to trimming and J lost 1 base; unmatched junction nucleotides: 3. The CDR3 is 15 residues long. Per germline, CDR1 LNHDA and CDR2 SQIVND (reference sequence). The full variable domain, with the rest looked up from reference TRBV19 and TRBJ2-5, is DGGITQSPKYLFRKEGQNVTLSCEQNLNHDAMYWYRQDPGQGLRLIYYSQIVNDFQKGDIAEGYSVSREKKESFPLTVTSAQKNPTAFYLCASSIGGGVQETQYFGPGTRLLVL.

This clone turned up a few times. The chain is built from TRBV5-1 and TRBJ2-7, with D maybe TRBD2 (6 bases). V lost 5 bases, J lost 6 bases, and 24 bases lay in between. The CDR3 covers 16 residues. Germline-derived CDR1 and CDR2 are SGHRS and YFSETQ. The CDR3 DNA is TGCGCCAGCAGACCAGCCCCCGGGACTGACCTAAGCGAGCAGTACTTC. It codes for CASRPAPGTDLSEQYF. Filled out from reference TRBV5-1 and TRBJ2-7, the complete variable domain reads KAGVTQTPRYLIKTRGQQVTLSCSPISGHRSVSWYQQTPGQGLQFLFEYFSETQRNKGNFPGRFSGRQFSNSRSEMNVSTLELGDSALYLCASRPAPGTDLSEQYFGPGTRLTVT.

This sequence joins TRBV2 and TRBJ2-1; TRBD2 agrees at 11 bases. Germline values: CDR1 SNHLY, CDR2 FYNNEI. V was clipped by 6 bases and J by 7 bases; unmatched bases: 5. There are 14 residues in the CDR3. The CDR3 spells CASRRVAGGNEQFF. For the CDR3, the DNA is TGTGCCAGCAGGAGGGTAGCGGGGGGGAATGAGCAGTTCTTC.

This chain joins TRBV3-1 (or the pseudogene TRBV3-2) and TRBJ1-1, with D possibly being TRBD1 (5 bases). The CDR3 loop spans 15 amino acids. Germline V CDR1 and CDR2: LGHDT, YNNKEL (reference sequence). Trimming removed 5 bases at V and 1 base at J, with 14 bases between. The CDR3 sequence: CASSSQVVGNTEAFF. The CDR3 DNA is TGTGCCAGCAGCTCACAGGTGGTTGGGAACACTGAAGCTTTCTTT.

The V call is TRBV2, the J call TRBJ2-5, with 7 positions matching TRBD2. The ends lost 7 bases at V and 4 bases at J; junction bases unmatched: 12. The CDR3 is made up of 15 amino acids. Germline CDR1 and CDR2: SNHLY and FYNNEI. CDR3 coding DNA: TGTGCCAGCATGGGGAACGGGGGGAAGGGAGAGACCCAGTACTTC. Its protein product is CASMGNGGKGETQYF.

In its sample, this clone was seen once. CDR3 sequence: CASSLTGTGDTGELFF. As DNA, the CDR3 is TGTGCCAGCAGTTTGACCGGGACAGGGGACACCGGGGAGCTGTTTTTT. The J gene is TRBJ2-2, the V gene TRBV27; 10 bases map to TRBD1. Per germline, CDR1 MNHEY and CDR2 SMNVEV (reference sequence). The junction had 4 bases not matched to a gene; V was cut back by 3 bases and J by 3 bases. The CDR3 consists of 16 residues.

A remark on this clone: An end of the junction differs from the germline gene, which may be a read error. The rearrangement links TRBV11-2 to TRBJ1-2; D call uncertain. Per the germline V gene, CDR1 is SGHAT and CDR2 is FQNNGV. The CDR3 has 12 residues. The CDR3 nucleotides are TGTGCCAGCAGCTTAGGTGCGCCGCACCTTTCCTTC. Encoded protein: CASSLGAPHLSF.